The present TCR beta chain was sequenced within a study of CD8 T cells in ankylosing spondylitis. Study-wide results and limits: Prior work had noted some motif variants in reactive arthritis blood and synovial fluid. Characteristic of ankylosing spondylitis blood, it appeared, was a TCR beta motif comprising roughly 8 highly homologous variants. Reportedly, significant enrichment of disease-linked clones occurred in matched ankylosing spondylitis synovial fluid.

Each TCR beta library was made by quantitative 5'-RACE that incorporated molecular barcodes. TCRdb independently ran MiXCR on the 5' RACE reads; one entry per CDR3 protein. The repertoire holds about 500,000 distinct CDR3 sequences, with more than 9.5% as singletons. In regard to this clonotype: Its cognate antigen is unknown.

This sequence was found in a male donor with ankylosing spondylitis. The specimen sequenced was blood, either unsorted or a sorted T cell fraction (not recorded which).

This chain's CDR3 is CASSLKGYGYEQYF. The CDR3 DNA reads as TGTGCCAGCAGTTTAAAGGGGTATGGGTACGAGCAGTACTTC. The chain joins TRBV27 to TRBJ2-7; the D gene is possibly TRBD1 (5 bases). The ends were cut back, 2 bases at V and 4 bases at J, with 12 bases in the middle. The CDR3 contains 14 residues. The germline V gene has CDR1 MNHEY and CDR2 SMNVEV (reference sequence).